This T cell receptor beta chain was captured in a study of T cell changes during pregnancy in multiple sclerosis. Profiled with immunoSEQ multiplex PCR; TCRdb holds only in-frame clones, not every one. Here the sample spans just over 50,000 clones, roughly 92% being singletons. The germline V and J ends were trimmed by 3 bases and 0 bases, with 17 bases remaining between them. CDR1 and CDR2 (germline): MNHEY, SMNVEV (reference sequence). CDR3 length: 18 amino acids. The sample consisted of CD4+ T cells from peripheral blood mononuclear cells, taken in the second trimester of pregnancy. The TCR comes from a female donor with multiple sclerosis, enrolled in a pregnancy study. This chain joins TRBV27 and TRBJ2-2; perhaps TRBD1 as D (6 bases). CDR3 DNA sequence: TGTGCCAGCAGTTTTCTCCCCGCCCACAGGGCGAACACCGGGGAGCTGTTTTTT. Its protein product is CASSFLPAHRANTGELFF.